This T cell receptor (beta chain) was retrieved from a study of blood T cell repertoires in COVID-19. Study details: Acute-phase and convalescent COVID-19 samples originated in the United States, Italy and Spain.

The germline V gene encodes CDR1 SGHRS and CDR2 YFSETQ. The CDR3 totals 15 residues. After removal of 6 bases from V and 3 bases from J, the junction contained 9 bases not matched to a gene. As originally analysed: Amplification of reference gene primers provided the estimated nucleated cell counts. Only in-frame clones appear in the TCRdb table, and some are missing; sequencing was by immunoSEQ multiplex PCR. V and J calls and clone size are given by that table; D and trimming were obtained from the DNA. The sample has approximately 230,000 clones, roughly 80% seen once. The sequence was collected from an older man with acute or convalescent COVID-19. The specimen sequenced was peripheral blood. The genes are TRBV5-1 and TRBJ2-3; 8 bases are shared with TRBD1. The CDR3 DNA is TGCGCCAGCACGACAGGGGAAGGAAGGACAGATACGCAGTATTTT. Residues: CASTTGEGRTDTQYF.